This paragraph reports one T cell receptor (beta chain). Antigen unknown. Only CD45RO-negative cells positively selected for CCR7 counted as naive CD8 cells, so terminally differentiated effector memory CD45RA+ cells were excluded. These data come from a study of shared clonotypes between healthy human individuals. Overall study results and limits: Unshared clonotypes carried lower generation probabilities than those common to all four donors.

Assay used: immunoSEQ multiplex PCR; TCRdb lists only in-frame clones, some missing. The data contain around 1.9 million clones, 80% to 95% of them singletons. This clonotype originated in a man between 18 and 29 years old in good health. Some clones in this sample may be carry-over from other donors' samples. The sequenced sample was naive CD8+ T cells from PBMCs.

The CDR3 DNA is TGTGCCAGCAGTGAGACGTTAAGGGGGATTCAGCCCCAGCATTTT. Translated, it gives CASSETLRGIQPQHF. The J gene is TRBJ1-5, the V gene TRBV2, with D possibly matching TRBD1 (6 bases). Deletions cut 3 bases from V and 6 bases from J, with 15 bases between. The length of the CDR3 is 15 residues. Looked up from germline, CDR1 is SNHLY and CDR2 is FYNNEI.